This record concerns one TCR beta chain sequence. As yet, its antigen is unknown. This entry comes from a study of cytomegalovirus exposure and HLA in healthy donors. Looking at the study overall: An early release of data contained 80 million to 85 million unique TCRs, which came from HLA-typed donors.

Findings of the study overall: One cluster of highly shared sequence variants probably arose as a sequencing artifact. Data from an earlier analysis indicated that most TCR beta V segments were productive either about 87% or about 30% of the time. Later analysis demonstrated an association between a missense DCLRE1C variant and TCR beta V- and J-gene trimming.

Both 60 Vbeta primers and 13 Jbeta primers went into the PCR. Produced via immunoSEQ multiplex PCR; TCRdb's table is partial and in-frame only. The table has approximately 250,000 clones, 70% to 90% seen once; the top ten hold around 0.23%. CDR1 and CDR2 (germline): SEHNR, FQNEAQ (reference sequence). The CDR3 spans 15 residues. Trimming took off 1 base at V and 8 bases at J, with 14 bases between the two ends. Sequenced sample: PBMCs. V gene TRBV7-9 combines with J gene TRBJ1-4; D unclear. The receptor's source is a girl aged 2-9 years in good health and CMV-seronegative. The CDR3 DNA reads as TGTGCCAGCAGCTTAGAGTTGGCAGGCGGGGAAAAACTGTTTTTT. Translated, it gives CASSLELAGGEKLFF.